This T cell receptor (beta chain) is from a study of T cell responses to AZD1222 COVID-19 vaccine. Sequenced by immunoSEQ multiplex PCR; TCRdb stores in-frame clones only, minus some. The table has about 150,000 clones, 75% to 90% seen once. Points from the study as a whole: The span of vaccine-associated CD4 TCRs extended across spike, with dominance at 160-218 and 743-854. Rises in breadth and depth of Spike-specific TCRs came after two AZD1222 doses.

About this clone itself: The antigen remains undetermined.

Germline loops: CDR1 LGHNA, CDR2 YNFKEQ. The CDR3 spans 20 residues. Unmatched junction bases numbered 17, after V lost 0 bases and J lost 9 bases. The origin of this receptor is an adult who had recovered from COVID-19. This material consisted of peripheral blood, taken after recovery from COVID-19. V gene TRBV4-2 combines with J gene TRBJ2-1, with 13 bases identical to TRBD2. CDR3 DNA sequence: TGTGCCAGCAGCCAAGATCTTCCGGGACTAGCGGGATTGGGGTCGGGTGAGCAGTTCTTC. Translation gives CASSQDLPGLAGLGSGEQFF.